The 7 T cell receptor beta chains reported below all come from one sample, sequenced in a study of cytomegalovirus exposure and HLA in healthy donors (dated by TCRdb to about 2017). Library preparation was by the immunoSEQ multiplex PCR assay. The immuneACCESS repertoire file appears here via TCRdb, limited to in-frame rearrangements. These files lack a portion of the clones; in checked studies, under half of the deficit traces to unresolved V genes, and the cause of the others is not known. Across this sample there are 80,000 to 95,000 clones, with about 95% seen only once. Of the sample, roughly 1.3% is held by the ten largest clones. The sample taken for sequencing was PBMCs. The receptors stem from a woman between 18 and 29 years old in good health and CMV-seronegative.

The V and J genes are TRBV18 and TRBJ2-2, with D possibly matching TRBD2 (6 bases). Germline CDR1 reads KGHSH; CDR2 reads LQKENI. The V end lost 10 bases, the J end lost 2 bases, and 20 bases lay between the germline ends. The CDR3 consists of 16 residues. CDR3 nucleotides: TGTGCCACCTCTGAGCGTCTAGCGAGTAACACCGGGGAGCTGTTTTTT. Its translation: CATSERLASNTGELFF.

V usage is TRBV14 and J usage is TRBJ1-2; tentatively, D is TRBD1 (6 bases). Germline V gene data show CDR1 as SGHDN and CDR2 as FVKESK. This CDR3 has 13 amino acids. With 4 bases removed from V and 6 bases from J, the gap between germline ends came to 12 bases. CDR3 sequence: CASSPRTDDGYTF. CDR3 DNA: TGTGCCAGCAGCCCAAGGACAGATGATGGCTACACCTTC. The full variable domain, with the rest looked up from reference TRBV14 and TRBJ1-2, is EAGVTQFPSHSVIEKGQTVTLRCDPISGHDNLYWYRRVMGKEIKFLLHFVKESKQDESGMPNNRFLAERTGGTYSTLKVQPAELEDSGVYFCASSPRTDDGYTFGSGTRLTVV.

V gene TRBV7-9 combines with J gene TRBJ1-2; 7 bases match TRBD1. Looked up from germline, CDR1 is SEHNR and CDR2 is FQNEAQ (reference sequence). V lost 0 bases to trimming and J lost 10 bases; unmatched junction nucleotides: 5. CDR3 length: 13 amino acids. CDR3 in DNA: TGTGCCAGCAGCTTAGCAGGGGGCCTATACTACACCTTC. Residues: CASSLAGGLYYTF.

This chain links TRBV28 with TRBJ2-7, with 12 bases fitting TRBD2. The junction had 4 bases not matched to a gene; V was cut back by 6 bases and J by 4 bases. The CDR3 runs to 14 residues. Germline CDR1 and CDR2: MDHEN and SYDVKM. This chain's CDR3 is CASSRLAGGYEQYF. The CDR3 bases are TGTGCCAGCAGCCGGCTAGCGGGAGGGTACGAGCAGTACTTC.

Of note for this clone: At one end, the junction sequence differs from germline, possibly due to a read error. The V gene is TRBV18, the J gene TRBJ2-1, with 11 bases fitting TRBD2. This CDR3 contains 16 residues. Germline values: CDR1 KGHSH, CDR2 LQKENI. The CDR3 here is CASSPRGTSGYNEQFF. Here the CDR3 DNA reads TGTGCCAGCTCGCCACGCGGGACTAGCGGTTACAATGAGCAGTTCTTC.

The chain employs TRBV7-6 and TRBJ2-7; possibly TRBD1 for D (5 bases). CDR1 and CDR2 from the germline V gene are SGHVS and FNYEAQ. There are 14 residues in the CDR3. Trimming removed 4 bases from V and 1 base from J, with 11 bases in between. The CDR3 nucleotides read TGTGCCAGCAGCTCCAGGGCTCAATCCTACGAGCAGTACTTC. The encoded protein is CASSSRAQSYEQYF. Full variable domain (outside the CDR3, taken from reference TRBV7-6 and TRBJ2-7): GAGVSQSPRYKVTKRGQDVALRCDPISGHVSLYWYRQALGQGPEFLTYFNYEAQQDKSGLPNDRFSAERPEGSISTLTIQRTEQRDSAMYRCASSSRAQSYEQYFGPGTRLTVT.

The genes are TRBV30 and TRBJ2-7, with TRBD1 matching over 12 bases. V dropped 1 base and J dropped 0; count of bases not matched to a gene: 1. The V gene's germline CDR1 is GTSNPN and CDR2 SVGIG (reference sequence). The CDR3 sequence is 15 residues long. CDR3 sequence: CAWSGGQGASYEQYF. CDR3 bases: TGTGCCTGGAGTGGGGGACAGGGGGCCTCCTACGAGCAGTACTTC.